This T cell receptor beta chain originates from a study of T cell changes during pregnancy in multiple sclerosis (dated by TCRdb to the late 2010s). Study-level background: The study looked at changes in the T cell repertoire across pregnancy in women with multiple sclerosis.

With regard to this clone: Its antigen target is currently unknown. Per-base qualities were not stored, and no clone one base away is much larger.

Receptors were amplified or captured by the immunoSEQ multiplex PCR assay. TCRdb took this table from immuneACCESS and kept in-frame rearrangements with V and J called. Such tables lack part of the clones; where checked against another copy, unresolved V genes explain under half of the gap, and the rest is unexplained. This sample lists about 93,000 clones; around 93% were detected once. Jointly, the top ten make up approximately 0.97% of the sample. The CDR3, from cysteine to phenylalanine, totals 15 residues. Just the 45-base CDR3 DNA is kept, in frame starting at base 1. At the junction V is shortened by 1 base and J by 6 bases, with 14 bases in between. CDR1 SGHTA and CDR2 FQGNSA are derived from the germline V gene.

This clonotype was obtained from a female donor with multiple sclerosis, enrolled in a pregnancy study. Here the chain combines TRBV7-2 and TRBJ2-3; the D gene cannot be resolved reliably. Source: peripheral blood, taken before pregnancy. The CDR3 reads as follows: CASSLGVLAYDTQYF. The sequence in DNA is TGTGCCAGCAGCTTAGGAGTTTTAGCATACGATACGCAGTATTTT. Full variable domain (CDR3 extended with the reference TRBV7-2 and TRBJ2-3 proteins): GAGVSQSPSNKVTEKGKDVELRCDPISGHTALYWYRQSLGQGLEFLIYFQGNSAPDKSGLPSDRFSAERTGGSVSTLTIQRTQQEDSAVYLCASSLGVLAYDTQYFGPGTRLTVL.